This TCR beta chain stems from a study of T cell changes during pregnancy in multiple sclerosis. Sequenced by immunoSEQ multiplex PCR; TCRdb stores in-frame clones only, minus some. There are about 14,000 clones in the sample; roughly 88% occur only once, and under 15% lies in the top ten. Germline loops: CDR1 MDHEN, CDR2 SYDVKM. CDR3 size: 14 residues. Unmatched junction bases numbered 6, after V lost 4 bases and J lost 5 bases. This specimen was CD8+ T cells from peripheral blood mononuclear cells, taken after pregnancy. The receptor was derived from a female donor in good health, enrolled as a control in a pregnancy study. The chain joins TRBV28 to TRBJ1-2; the match to TRBD1 covers 8 bases. The CDR3 DNA follows: TGTGCCAGCAGTTCCCCAGGGGGCAGTTATGGCTACACCTTC. It specifies CASSSPGGSYGYTF.